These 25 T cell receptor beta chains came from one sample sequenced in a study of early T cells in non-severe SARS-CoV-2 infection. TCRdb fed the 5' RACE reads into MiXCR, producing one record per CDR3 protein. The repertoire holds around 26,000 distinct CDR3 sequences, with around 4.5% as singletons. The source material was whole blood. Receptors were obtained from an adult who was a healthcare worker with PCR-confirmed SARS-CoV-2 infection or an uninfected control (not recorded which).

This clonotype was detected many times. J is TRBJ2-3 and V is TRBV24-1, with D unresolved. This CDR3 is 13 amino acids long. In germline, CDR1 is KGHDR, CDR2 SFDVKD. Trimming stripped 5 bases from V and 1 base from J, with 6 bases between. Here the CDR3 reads CATSVGRTDTQYF. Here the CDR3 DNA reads TGTGCCACCAGTGTCGGGCGCACAGATACGCAGTATTTT.

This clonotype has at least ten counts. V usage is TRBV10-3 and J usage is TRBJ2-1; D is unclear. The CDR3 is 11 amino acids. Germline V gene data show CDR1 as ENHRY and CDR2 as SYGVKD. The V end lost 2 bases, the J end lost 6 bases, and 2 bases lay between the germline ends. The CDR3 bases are TGTGCCATCAGTGAGGGCAATGAGCAGTTCTTC. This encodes CAISEGNEQFF.

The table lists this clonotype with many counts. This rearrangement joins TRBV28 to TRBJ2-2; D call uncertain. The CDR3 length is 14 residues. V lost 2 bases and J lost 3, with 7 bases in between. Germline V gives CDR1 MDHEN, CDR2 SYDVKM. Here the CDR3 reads CASSLGSYTGELFF. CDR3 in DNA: TGTGCCAGCAGTTTAGGCAGCTACACCGGGGAGCTGTTTTTT.

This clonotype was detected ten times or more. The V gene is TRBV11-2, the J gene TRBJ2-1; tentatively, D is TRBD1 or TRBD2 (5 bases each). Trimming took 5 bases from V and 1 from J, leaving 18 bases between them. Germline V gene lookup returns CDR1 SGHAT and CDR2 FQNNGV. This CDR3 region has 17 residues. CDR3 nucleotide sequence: TGTGCCAGCAGCCCTCGAGGGGCCAGGGCGTCCTACAATGAGCAGTTCTTC. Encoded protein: CASSPRGARASYNEQFF.

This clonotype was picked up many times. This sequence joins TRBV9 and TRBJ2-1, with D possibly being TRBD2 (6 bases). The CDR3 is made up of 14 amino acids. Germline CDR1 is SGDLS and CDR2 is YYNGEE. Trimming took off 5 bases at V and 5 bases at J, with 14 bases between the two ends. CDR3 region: CASRRDSTDNEQFF. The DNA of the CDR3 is TGTGCCAGCAGGAGGGACTCGACCGACAATGAGCAGTTCTTC.

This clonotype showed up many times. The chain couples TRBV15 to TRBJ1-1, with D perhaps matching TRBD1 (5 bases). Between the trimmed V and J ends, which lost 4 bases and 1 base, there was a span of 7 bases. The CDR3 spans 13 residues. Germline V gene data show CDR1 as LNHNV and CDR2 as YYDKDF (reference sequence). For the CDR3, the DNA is TGTGCCACCAGCACGGGACCGAACACTGAAGCTTTCTTT. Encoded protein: CATSTGPNTEAFF.

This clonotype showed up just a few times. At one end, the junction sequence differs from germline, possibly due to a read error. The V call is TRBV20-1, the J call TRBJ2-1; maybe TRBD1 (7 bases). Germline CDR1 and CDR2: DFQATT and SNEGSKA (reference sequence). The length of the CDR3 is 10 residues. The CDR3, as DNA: TGCAGTGCTAGAAAGCCAGGGGGGATCTTC. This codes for CSARKPGGIF.

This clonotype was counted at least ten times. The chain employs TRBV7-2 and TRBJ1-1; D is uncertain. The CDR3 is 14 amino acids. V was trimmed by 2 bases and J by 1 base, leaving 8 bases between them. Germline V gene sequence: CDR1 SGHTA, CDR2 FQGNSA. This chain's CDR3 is CASSLLGANTEAFF. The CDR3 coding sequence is TGTGCCAGCAGCTTACTGGGAGCGAACACTGAAGCTTTCTTT.

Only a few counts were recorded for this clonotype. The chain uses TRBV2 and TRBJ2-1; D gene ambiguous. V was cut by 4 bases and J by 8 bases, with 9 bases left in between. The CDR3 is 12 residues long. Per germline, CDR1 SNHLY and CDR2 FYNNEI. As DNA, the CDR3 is TGTGCCAGCAGTGCTTTATTCGATGAGCAGTTCTTC. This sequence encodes CASSALFDEQFF. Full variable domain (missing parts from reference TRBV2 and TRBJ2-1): EPEVTQTPSHQVTQMGQEVILRCVPISNHLYFYWYRQILGQKVEFLVSFYNNEISEKSEIFDDQFSVERPDGSNFTLKIRSTKLEDSAMYFCASSALFDEQFFGPGTRLTVL.

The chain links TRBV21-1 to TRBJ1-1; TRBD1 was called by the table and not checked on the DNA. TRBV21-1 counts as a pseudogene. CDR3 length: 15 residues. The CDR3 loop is CASSKEQGCDTEAFF. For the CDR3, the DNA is TGTGCCAGCAGCAAAGAACAGGGATGTGACACTGAAGCTTTCTTT.

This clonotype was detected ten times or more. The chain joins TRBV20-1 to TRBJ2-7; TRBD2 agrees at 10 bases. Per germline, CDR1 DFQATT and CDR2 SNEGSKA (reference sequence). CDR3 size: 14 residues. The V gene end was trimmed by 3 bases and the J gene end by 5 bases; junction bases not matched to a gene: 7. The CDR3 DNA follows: TGCAGTGCTAGCGGAGGAACTAGCGGGGACGAGCAGTACTTC. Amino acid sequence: CSASGGTSGDEQYF.

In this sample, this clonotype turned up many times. The CDR3 region is CASSLSSGGTKNIQYF. In DNA form, the CDR3 reads TGTGCCAGCAGCTTATCTAGCGGGGGGACCAAAAACATTCAGTACTTC. The chain joins TRBV7-2 to TRBJ2-4; 11 nucleotides line up with TRBD2. The CDR3 spans 16 residues. V shed 2 bases, J shed 2 bases, and the junction held 2 bases outside the gene matches. Germline-derived CDR1 and CDR2 are SGHTA and FQGNSA.

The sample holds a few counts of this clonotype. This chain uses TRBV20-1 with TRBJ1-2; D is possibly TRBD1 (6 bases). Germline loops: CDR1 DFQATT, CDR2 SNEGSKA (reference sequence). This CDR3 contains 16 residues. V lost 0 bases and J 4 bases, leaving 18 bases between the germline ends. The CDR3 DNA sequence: TGCAGTGCTAGAGATGCCCGGGGGCCGCGGGGCTATGGCTACACCTTC. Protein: CSARDARGPRGYGYTF.

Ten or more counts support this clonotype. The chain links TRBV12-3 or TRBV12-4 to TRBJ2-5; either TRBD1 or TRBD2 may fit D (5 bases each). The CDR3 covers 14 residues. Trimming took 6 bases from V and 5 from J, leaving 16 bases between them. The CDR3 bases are TGTGCCAGCAGCCCCCCCGGCTGGGACGAGACCCAGTACTTC. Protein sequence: CASSPPGWDETQYF.

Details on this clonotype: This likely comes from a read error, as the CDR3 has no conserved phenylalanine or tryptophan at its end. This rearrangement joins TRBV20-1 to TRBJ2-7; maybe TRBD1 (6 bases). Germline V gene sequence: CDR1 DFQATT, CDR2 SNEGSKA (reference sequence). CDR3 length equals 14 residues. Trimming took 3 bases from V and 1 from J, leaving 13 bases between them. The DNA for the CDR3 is TGCAGTGCTAGGGGACAACTAGATTCCTACGAGCAGTACTCC. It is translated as CSARGQLDSYEQYS.

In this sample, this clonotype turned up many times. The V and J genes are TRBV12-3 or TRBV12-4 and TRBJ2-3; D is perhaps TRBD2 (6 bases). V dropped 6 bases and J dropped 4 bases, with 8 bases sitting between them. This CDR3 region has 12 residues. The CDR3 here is CASSWGADTQYF. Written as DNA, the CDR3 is TGTGCCAGCAGCTGGGGGGCAGATACGCAGTATTTT.

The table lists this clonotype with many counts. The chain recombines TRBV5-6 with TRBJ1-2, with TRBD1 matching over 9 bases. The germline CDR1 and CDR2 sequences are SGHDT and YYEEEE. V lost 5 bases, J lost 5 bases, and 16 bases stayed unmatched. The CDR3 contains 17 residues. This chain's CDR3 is CASSPVDRTGASYGYTF. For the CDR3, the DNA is TGTGCCAGCAGTCCAGTAGACCGGACAGGGGCTTCGTATGGCTACACCTTC.

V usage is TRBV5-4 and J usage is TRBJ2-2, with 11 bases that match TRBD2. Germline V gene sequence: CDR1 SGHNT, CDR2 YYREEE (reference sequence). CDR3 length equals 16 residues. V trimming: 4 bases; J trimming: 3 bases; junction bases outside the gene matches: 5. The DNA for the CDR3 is TGTGCCAGCAGCCACCTAGCGGGGGGCGACACCGGGGAGCTGTTTTTT. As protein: CASSHLAGGDTGELFF.

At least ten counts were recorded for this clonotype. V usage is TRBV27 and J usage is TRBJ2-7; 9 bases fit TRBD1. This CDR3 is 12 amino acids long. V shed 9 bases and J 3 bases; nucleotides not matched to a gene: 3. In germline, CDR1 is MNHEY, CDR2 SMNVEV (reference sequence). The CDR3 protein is CASKDRGYEQYF. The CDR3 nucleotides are TGTGCCAGTAAGGACAGGGGCTACGAGCAGTACTTC.

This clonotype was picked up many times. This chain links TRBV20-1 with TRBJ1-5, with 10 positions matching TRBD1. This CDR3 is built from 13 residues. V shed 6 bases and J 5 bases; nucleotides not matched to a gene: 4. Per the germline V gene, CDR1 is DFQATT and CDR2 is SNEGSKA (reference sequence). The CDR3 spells CSARQGAYQPQHF. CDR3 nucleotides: TGCAGTGCAAGACAGGGGGCTTATCAGCCCCAGCATTTT.

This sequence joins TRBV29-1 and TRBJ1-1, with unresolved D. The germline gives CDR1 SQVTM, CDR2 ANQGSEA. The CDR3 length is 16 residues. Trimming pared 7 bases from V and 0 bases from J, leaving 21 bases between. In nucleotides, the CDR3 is TGCAGCGCCCGCGCGGGTTCCGGACGCATGAACACTGAAGCTTTCTTT. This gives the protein CSARAGSGRMNTEAFF.

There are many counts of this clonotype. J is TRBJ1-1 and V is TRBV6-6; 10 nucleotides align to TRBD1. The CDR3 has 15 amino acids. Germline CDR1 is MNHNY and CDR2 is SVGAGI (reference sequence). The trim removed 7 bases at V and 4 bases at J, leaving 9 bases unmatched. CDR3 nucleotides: TGTGCCAGCATCGCCCGGGACAGGGGATCCACTGAAGCTTTCTTT. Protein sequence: CASIARDRGSTEAFF.

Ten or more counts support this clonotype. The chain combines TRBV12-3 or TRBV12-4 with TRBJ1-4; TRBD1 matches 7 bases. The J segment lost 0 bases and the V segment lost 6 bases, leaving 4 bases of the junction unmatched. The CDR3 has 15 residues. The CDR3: CASRTGPATNEKLFF. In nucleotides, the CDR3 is TGTGCCAGCAGGACAGGGCCTGCAACTAATGAAAAACTGTTTTTT.

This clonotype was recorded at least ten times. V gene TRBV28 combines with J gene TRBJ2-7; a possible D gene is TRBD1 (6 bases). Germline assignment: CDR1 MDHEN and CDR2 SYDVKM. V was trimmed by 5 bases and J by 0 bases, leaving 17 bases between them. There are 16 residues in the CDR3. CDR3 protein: CASSPRRQGTSYEQYF. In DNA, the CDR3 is TGTGCCAGCAGTCCCCGTCGCCAGGGGACCTCCTACGAGCAGTACTTC.

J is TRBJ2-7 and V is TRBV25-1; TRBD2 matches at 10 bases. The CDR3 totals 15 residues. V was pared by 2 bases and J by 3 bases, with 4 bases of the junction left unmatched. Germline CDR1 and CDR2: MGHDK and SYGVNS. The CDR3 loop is CASSEGSSGGYEQYF. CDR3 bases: TGTGCCAGCAGTGAAGGGTCTAGCGGGGGCTACGAGCAGTACTTC.